Reported below is one T cell receptor beta chain. As originally analysed: Amplifying reference gene primers gave estimates of nucleated cell counts. The table came from immunoSEQ multiplex PCR; TCRdb's copy has only in-frame clones and leaves some out. V and J calls and clone size are copied from that table; D and trimming were computed from the DNA. The top ten hold approximately 5.5% of the sample, which has 65,000 to 90,000 clones, roughly 85% seen once. This sample was taken from a study of blood T cell repertoires in COVID-19. Study information: COVID-19 samples from acute and convalescent phases originated in the United States, Italy and Spain. T cells, B-cell-depleted T cells, or PBMCs supplied cDNA or gDNA.

The ends lost 2 bases at V and 6 bases at J; junction bases unmatched: 9. This CDR3 comprises 16 residues. In germline, CDR1 is MNHEY, CDR2 SVGAGI. The origin of this receptor is a human donor in a cohort sampled during active COVID-19. The source material was peripheral blood. This rearrangement joins TRBV6-5 to TRBJ1-3; 8 nucleotides align to TRBD1. The CDR3 nucleotides read TGTGCCAGCAGTTACGACGGACAGGGAGGACCAAACACCATATATTTT. Encoded protein: CASSYDGQGGPNTIYF.